Sequencing of this T cell receptor beta chain was carried out in a study of early T cells in non-severe SARS-CoV-2 infection. For the study at large: The authors sequenced bulk RNA from unsorted whole blood, leaving chains unpaired. Study results and limitations: Matching against VDJdb likely underestimated virus-specific expansions, favoring anti-spike CD8.

V lost 4 bases and J lost 7, with 14 bases in between. The germline V gene has CDR1 ENHRY and CDR2 SYGVKD. The CDR3 contains 14 residues. In this sample, this clonotype turned up many times. Its specificity is unknown. Molecules of cDNA were individually given unique molecular identifiers that were attached to them. One entry per CDR3 protein results from TCRdb running MiXCR on the 5' RACE reads. The table includes about 62,000 distinct CDR3 sequences, 8% to 10% detected once. The TCR originated in an adult who was a healthcare worker with PCR-confirmed SARS-CoV-2 infection or an uninfected control (not recorded which). The rearrangement uses TRBV10-3 and TRBJ2-1, with TRBD1 as a possible D gene (5 bases). Material: whole blood. CDR3 coding DNA: TGTGCCATCAGTGCCTTAGGCAGGGCAAATGAGCAGTTCTTC. Protein sequence: CAISALGRANEQFF.